This entry features one T cell receptor (beta chain) sequence. Antigen specificity is unknown. This CDR3 comprises 16 residues. V trimming: 4 bases; J trimming: 5 bases; junction bases outside the gene matches: 10. CDR1 MNHEY and CDR2 SMNVEV come from the germline V gene (reference sequence). The PCR made use of 60 Vbeta and 13 Jbeta primers. Under the authors' procedure: Among the unique TCR beta chains that a later analysis counted, around 82 million in all, roughly 9.9 million were shared. The table came from immunoSEQ multiplex PCR; TCRdb's copy has only in-frame clones and leaves some out. V and J calls and clone size are as listed in that table; D and trimming were resolved from the DNA. The data show 180,000 or so clones, nearly 80% seen once. The sample comes from a study of cytomegalovirus exposure and HLA in healthy donors. Background on the study: Previous work identified 117 million unique TCR beta sequences from about 179 million T cells. General study points: Most TCR beta V segments were productive about 90% or about 30% of the time in an earlier analysis.

J is TRBJ2-1 and V is TRBV27; TRBD2 agrees at 8 bases. Specimen: PBMCs. This clonotype originated in a female donor in good health and CMV-seronegative. CDR3 bases: TGTGCCAGCAGTTCGGCGGGACTAGAAGAAAACAATGAGCAGTTCTTC. Residues: CASSSAGLEENNEQFF.